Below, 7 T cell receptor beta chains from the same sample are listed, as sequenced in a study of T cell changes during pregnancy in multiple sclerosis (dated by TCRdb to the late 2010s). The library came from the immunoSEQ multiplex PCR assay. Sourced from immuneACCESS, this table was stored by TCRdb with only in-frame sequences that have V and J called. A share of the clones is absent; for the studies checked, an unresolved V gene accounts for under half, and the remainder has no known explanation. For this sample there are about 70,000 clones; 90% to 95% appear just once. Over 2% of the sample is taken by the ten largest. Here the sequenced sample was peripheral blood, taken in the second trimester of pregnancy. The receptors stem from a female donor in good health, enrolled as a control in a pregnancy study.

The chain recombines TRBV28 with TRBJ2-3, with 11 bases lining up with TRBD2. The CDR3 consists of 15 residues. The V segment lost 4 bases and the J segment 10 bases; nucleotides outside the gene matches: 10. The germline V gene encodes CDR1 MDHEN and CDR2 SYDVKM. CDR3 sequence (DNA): TGTGCCAGCAGTTCATCAGACGGACTAGCGGGTCCGCAGTATTTT. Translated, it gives CASSSSDGLAGPQYF.

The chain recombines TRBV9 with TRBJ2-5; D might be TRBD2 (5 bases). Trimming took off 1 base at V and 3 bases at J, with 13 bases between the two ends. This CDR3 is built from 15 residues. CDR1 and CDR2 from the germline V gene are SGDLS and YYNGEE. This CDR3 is CASSVIRGQKETQYF. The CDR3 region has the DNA TGTGCCAGCAGCGTAATCCGGGGTCAAAAAGAGACCCAGTACTTC.

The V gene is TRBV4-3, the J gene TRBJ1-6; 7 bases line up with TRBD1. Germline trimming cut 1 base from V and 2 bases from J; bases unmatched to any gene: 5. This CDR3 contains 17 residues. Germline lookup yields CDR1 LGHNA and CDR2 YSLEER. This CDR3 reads CASSQASGTAYNSPLHF. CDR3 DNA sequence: TGCGCCAGCAGCCAAGCTTCCGGGACAGCCTATAATTCACCCCTCCACTTT.

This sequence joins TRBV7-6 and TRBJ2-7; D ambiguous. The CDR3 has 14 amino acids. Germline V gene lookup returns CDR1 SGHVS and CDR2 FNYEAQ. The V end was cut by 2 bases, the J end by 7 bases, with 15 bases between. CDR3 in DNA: TGTGCCAGCAGCTTATTAGCCCGAGCGAGTGAGCAGTACTTC. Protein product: CASSLLARASEQYF.

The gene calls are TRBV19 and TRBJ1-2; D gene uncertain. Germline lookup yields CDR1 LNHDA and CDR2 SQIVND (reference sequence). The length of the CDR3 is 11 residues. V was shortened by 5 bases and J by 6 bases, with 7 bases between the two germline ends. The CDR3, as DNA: TGTGCCAGTAGTGAGGAGGATGGCTACACCTTC. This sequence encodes CASSEEDGYTF.

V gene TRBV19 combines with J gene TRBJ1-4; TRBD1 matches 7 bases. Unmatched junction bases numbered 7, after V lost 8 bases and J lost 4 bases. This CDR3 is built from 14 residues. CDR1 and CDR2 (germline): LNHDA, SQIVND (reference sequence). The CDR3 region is CASSGTALNEKLFF. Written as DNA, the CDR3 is TGTGCCAGTTCAGGGACAGCACTTAATGAAAAACTGTTTTTT.

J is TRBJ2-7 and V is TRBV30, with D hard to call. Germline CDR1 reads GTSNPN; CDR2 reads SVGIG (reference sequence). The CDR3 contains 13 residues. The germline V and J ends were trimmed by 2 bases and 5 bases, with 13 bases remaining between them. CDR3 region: CAWSLGSHHEQYF. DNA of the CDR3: TGTGCCTGGAGTCTGGGCTCGCACCACGAGCAGTACTTC.